This T cell receptor (beta chain) was profiled in a study of T cell responses to AZD1222 COVID-19 vaccine. The data were produced by immunoSEQ multiplex PCR, yet TCRdb's version contains in-frame clones alone and is incomplete. The data show more than 95,000 clones, approximately 91% seen once. The material sequenced was peripheral blood, taken on day 0 of AZD1222 vaccination. This TCR was recovered from an adult in good health.

CDR3: CASRRTGGSYNEQFF. In DNA form, the CDR3 reads TGTGCCAGCAGAAGGACAGGGGGGTCCTACAATGAGCAGTTCTTC. This chain uses TRBV6-5 with TRBJ2-1, with 10 bases fitting TRBD1. The CDR3 contains 15 residues. The V gene end was trimmed by 6 bases and the J gene end by 1 base; junction bases not matched to a gene: 3. CDR1 and CDR2 (germline): MNHEY, SVGAGI.